This T cell receptor (beta chain) was captured by sequencing in a study of OX40 agonist ivuxolimab in advanced cancers. Method: immunoSEQ multiplex PCR; TCRdb's copy keeps in-frame clones and lacks some. The table includes 90,000 to 100,000 clones, approximately 88% detected once. General study findings and limits: Antigen specificity of clonally expanded peripheral T cells was not established. The 0.1-3.0 mg/kg partial responders had among the lowest clonal expansion.

As concerns this clone: Its specificity is not known.

The V gene's germline CDR1 is SGHTA and CDR2 FQGNSA. V lost 1 base, J lost 2 bases, and 12 bases lay in between. This CDR3 contains 15 residues. The chain links TRBV7-2 to TRBJ2-7, with D possibly matching TRBD1 (6 bases). The sequence came from an adult with an advanced solid tumor such as melanoma, head and neck, liver or kidney cancer. The sample here was CD4+ or CD8+ T cells sorted from blood, taken in a trial of the OX40 agonist ivuxolimab. CDR3 in DNA: TGTGCCAGCAGCTTAGAAATAGGGGGAGCCTACGAGCAGTACTTC. Encoded protein: CASSLEIGGAYEQYF.